The present entry profiles one TCR beta chain with its context. Antigen: not known. The data belong to a study of identical twins. A universal primer site was incorporated via template switching, and the cDNA contained unique molecular identifiers. MiXCR, applied by TCRdb to the 5' RACE reads, yields one record per CDR3 protein. The sample has about 200,000 distinct CDR3 sequences, less than 8% seen once; the top ten hold approximately 2%. Unmatched junction bases numbered 10, after V lost 4 bases and J lost 7 bases. The CDR3 has 14 amino acids. Looked up from germline, CDR1 is SNHLY and CDR2 is FYNNEI. Study findings and constraints: Cord blood beta clonotypes that were abundant carried fewer insertions, and memory repertoires showed no such trend.

Another study also made use of these data, one on yellow fever vaccine responses in identical twins.

The chain recombines TRBV2 with TRBJ2-7; 7 nucleotides match TRBD1. The sequence came from a young woman in good health. Sequenced: memory (CD45RO+) T cells sorted from blood. Here the CDR3 reads CASSARAQGEEQYF. CDR3 coding DNA: TGTGCCAGCAGTGCCCGGGCCCAGGGGGAAGAGCAGTACTTC. Complete variable domain (other parts from reference TRBV2 and TRBJ2-7): EPEVTQTPSHQVTQMGQEVILRCVPISNHLYFYWYRQILGQKVEFLVSFYNNEISEKSEIFDDQFSVERPDGSNFTLKIRSTKLEDSAMYFCASSARAQGEEQYFGPGTRLTVT.